This T cell receptor beta chain was profiled in a study of cytomegalovirus exposure and HLA in healthy donors. Findings and limits, study-wide: It was reported that the classifier diagnosed cytomegalovirus status with high specificity and sensitivity in both the original and validation cohorts. Cytomegalovirus-associated status was assigned to about 150 TCR beta chains. Most TCR sequences were uncommon, yet certain public TCRs appeared in many donors. Specificity of a few CMV-associated chains for CMV antigens was verified in vitro.

A remark on this clone: Its antigen is as yet unknown.

In germline, CDR1 is GTSNPN, CDR2 SVGIG (reference sequence). The CDR3 has 15 amino acids. Trimming took 3 bases from V and 10 from J; bases not matched to a gene: 14. TCRdb's table, derived via immunoSEQ multiplex PCR, lists solely in-frame clones and lacks some. The table has under 150,000 clones, 70% to 90% seen once. Specimen: PBMCs. This clonotype was sampled from a woman between 18 and 29 years old in good health and CMV-seronegative. The V and J genes are TRBV30 and TRBJ1-4, with TRBD1 matching over 7 bases. For the CDR3, the DNA is TGTGCCTGGAGGTCGGGACAGCCGGAATTGGGAAAACTGTTTTTT. Amino acid sequence: CAWRSGQPELGKLFF.